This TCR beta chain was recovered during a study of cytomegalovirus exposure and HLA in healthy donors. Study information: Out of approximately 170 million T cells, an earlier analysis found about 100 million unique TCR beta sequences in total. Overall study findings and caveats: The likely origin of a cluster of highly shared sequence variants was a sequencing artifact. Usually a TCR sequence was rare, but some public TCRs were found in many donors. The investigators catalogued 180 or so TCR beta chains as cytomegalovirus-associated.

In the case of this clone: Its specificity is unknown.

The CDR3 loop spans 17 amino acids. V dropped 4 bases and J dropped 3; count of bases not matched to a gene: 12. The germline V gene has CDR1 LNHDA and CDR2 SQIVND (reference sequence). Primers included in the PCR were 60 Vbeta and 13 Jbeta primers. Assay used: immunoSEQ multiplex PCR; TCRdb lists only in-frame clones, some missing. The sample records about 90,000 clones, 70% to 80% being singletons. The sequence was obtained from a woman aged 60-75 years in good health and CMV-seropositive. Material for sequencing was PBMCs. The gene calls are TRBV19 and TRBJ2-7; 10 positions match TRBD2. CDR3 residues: CASSTTAGGLSDYEQYF. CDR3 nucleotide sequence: TGTGCCAGTAGTACAACAGCGGGAGGGCTGTCAGACTACGAGCAGTACTTC.